This T cell receptor (beta chain) was observed in a study of siplizumab effects on memory and regulatory T cells. In each sample, around 96,000 TCR templates were assayed. The assay was immunoSEQ multiplex PCR, and TCRdb's table has in-frame clones only and misses some. The sample contains around 110,000 clones, approximately 94% of which appear only once. This clone was recorded once. Trimming removed 0 bases from V and 1 base from J, with 13 bases in between. Germline CDR1 reads GTSNPN; CDR2 reads SVGIG (reference sequence). CDR3 length: 15 residues. V is TRBV30 and J is TRBJ2-7; D perhaps matches TRBD2 (6 bases). This TCR came from a human donor in good health. The sequenced sample was non-Treg CD4+ T cells sorted from blood. The CDR3 region is CAWSVGGPLSYEQYF. The CDR3 DNA is TGTGCCTGGAGTGTGGGAGGTCCCCTTTCCTACGAGCAGTACTTC.